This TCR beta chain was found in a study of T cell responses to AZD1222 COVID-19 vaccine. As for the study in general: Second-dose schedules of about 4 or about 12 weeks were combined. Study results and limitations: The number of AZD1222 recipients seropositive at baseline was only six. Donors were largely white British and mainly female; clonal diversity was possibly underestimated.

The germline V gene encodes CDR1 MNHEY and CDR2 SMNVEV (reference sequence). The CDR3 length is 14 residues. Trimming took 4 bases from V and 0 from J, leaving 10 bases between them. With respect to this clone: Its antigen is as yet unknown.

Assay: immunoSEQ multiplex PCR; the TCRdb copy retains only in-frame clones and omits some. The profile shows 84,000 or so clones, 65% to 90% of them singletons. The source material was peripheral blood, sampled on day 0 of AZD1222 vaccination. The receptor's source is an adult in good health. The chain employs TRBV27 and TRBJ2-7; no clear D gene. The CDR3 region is CASSSQMSSYEQYF. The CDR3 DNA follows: TGTGCCAGCAGTTCCCAGATGAGCTCCTACGAGCAGTACTTC.